The 10 T cell receptor beta chains in this list originate from one sample, sequenced in a study of blood T cell repertoires in COVID-19. Only in-frame clones appear in the TCRdb table, and some are missing; sequencing was by immunoSEQ multiplex PCR. The sample lists 180,000 or so clones, approximately 86% seen once, with approximately 1.2% in the top ten. Specimen: peripheral blood. These receptors originate from a man in his sixties who had recovered from COVID-19.

The chain employs TRBV19 and TRBJ1-5; D possibly corresponds to TRBD1 (5 bases). Trimming removed 2 bases at V and 0 bases at J, with 11 bases between. Germline V gives CDR1 LNHDA, CDR2 SQIVND (reference sequence). The CDR3 is 16 residues long. Here the CDR3 DNA reads TGTGCCAGTAGTATATGGGGGGGGAATAGCAATCAGCCCCAGCATTTT. It codes for CASSIWGGNSNQPQHF.

The chain links TRBV19 to TRBJ1-3; 9 nucleotides line up with TRBD1. Germline V lookup: CDR1 LNHDA, CDR2 SQIVND (reference sequence). V was clipped by 4 bases and J by 2 bases; unmatched bases: 3. CDR3 length: 15 amino acids. CDR3 DNA: TGTGCCAGTAGTAGGGACAGGGAAGCTGGAAACACCATATATTTT. Amino acids: CASSRDREAGNTIYF.

This clone was counted a few times. This chain joins TRBV5-1 and TRBJ1-5; D is unclear. This CDR3 has 13 residues. Germline assignment: CDR1 SGHRS and CDR2 YFSETQ. The V gene lost 3 bases and the J gene lost 3 bases, with 7 bases spanning the gap. CDR3 nucleotides: TGCGCCAGCAGCTGGGAGCCCAATCAGCCCCAGCATTTT. This codes for CASSWEPNQPQHF. The complete variable domain, with remaining parts taken from reference TRBV5-1 and TRBJ1-5, reads KAGVTQTPRYLIKTRGQQVTLSCSPISGHRSVSWYQQTPGQGLQFLFEYFSETQRNKGNFPGRFSGRQFSNSRSEMNVSTLELGDSALYLCASSWEPNQPQHFGDGTRLSIL.

The count of this clone is one. The chain uses TRBV13 and TRBJ1-5; possible D gene TRBD1, 5 bases. In germline, CDR1 is PRHDT, CDR2 FYEKMQ (reference sequence). CDR3 length: 15 amino acids. V was pared by 5 bases and J by 1 base, with 12 bases between. The CDR3 loop reads CASSMGGVSNQPQHF. CDR3 DNA: TGTGCCAGCAGCATGGGGGGGGTAAGCAATCAGCCCCAGCATTTT.

The table lists this clone with a count of one. This CDR3 reads CASSPTLVGGANYNEQFF. CDR3 DNA sequence: TGTGCCAGCAGTCCCACCTTGGTAGGGGGGGCGAACTACAATGAGCAGTTCTTC. The rearrangement links TRBV11-2 to TRBJ2-1; a weak D match, TRBD2 (7 bases). The germline gives CDR1 SGHAT, CDR2 FQNNGV. The CDR3 consists of 18 residues. The V and J ends lost 6 bases and 3 bases respectively, with 24 bases between them.

A single count supports this clone. V usage is TRBV11-2 and J usage is TRBJ2-2; D is perhaps TRBD1 (5 bases). CDR1 and CDR2 from the germline V gene are SGHAT and FQNNGV. This CDR3 spans 13 amino acids. V was clipped by 3 bases and J by 7 bases, with 9 bases between them. CDR3 in amino acids: CASSFQGLGELFF. The CDR3 DNA is TGTGCCAGCAGCTTTCAGGGTCTCGGGGAGCTGTTTTTT.

V usage is TRBV7-2 and J usage is TRBJ1-5, with TRBD1 identical over 7 bases. The V and J ends lost 2 bases and 7 bases, in that order; junction bases with no gene match: 8. The V gene's germline CDR1 is SGHTA and CDR2 FQGNSA. This CDR3 comprises 15 residues. CDR3: CASSLTVTGQQPQHF. The CDR3 DNA reads as TGTGCCAGCAGCTTAACGGTGACAGGGCAACAGCCCCAGCATTTT.

CDR3 sequence reads: CASSLDTPPETQYF. Written as DNA, the CDR3 is TGTGCCAGCAGCTTGGACACCCCGCCAGAGACCCAGTACTTC. V and J are TRBV5-6 and TRBJ2-5, with D unclear. CDR3 length: 14 amino acids. CDR1 and CDR2 from the germline V gene are SGHDT and YYEEEE. V gave up 0 bases and J gave up 4 bases, with 10 bases separating them.

This clone was counted once. This CDR3 is also generated by other DNA sequences in the sample. The gene calls are TRBV5-1 and TRBJ2-5; TRBD2 agrees at 12 bases. CDR1 is SGHRS, CDR2 YFSETQ, per germline. The CDR3 length is 15 residues. J gave up 2 bases and V 4 bases, and 3 bases lay outside the gene matches. The CDR3 DNA follows: TGCGCCAGCAGCGTACTAGCGGGGGGTCAAGAGACCCAGTACTTC. It encodes CASSVLAGGQETQYF.

The chain joins TRBV30 to TRBJ1-2; 12 nucleotides agree with TRBD1. V lost 2 bases and J lost 5; bases outside the gene matches: 3. The CDR3 covers 14 residues. In germline, CDR1 is GTSNPN, CDR2 SVGIG (reference sequence). The CDR3 loop reads CAWSRDRGPYGYTF. CDR3 bases: TGTGCCTGGAGTCGGGACAGGGGGCCTTATGGCTACACCTTC. Based on the CDR3 plus reference TRBV30 and TRBJ1-2, the full variable domain is SQTIHQWPATLVQPVGSPLSLECTVEGTSNPNLYWYRQAAGRGLQLLFYSVGIGQISSEVPQNLSASRPQDRQFILSSKKLLLSDSGFYLCAWSRDRGPYGYTFGSGTRLTVV.